These 18 T cell receptor beta chains were all obtained from the same sample, sequenced in a study of human T cells and chemical hapten exposure. Time point specified: patch test 1, 2 weeks after DPC sensitization. Indicated treatment: therapeutic diphenylcyclopropenone sensitization with weekly scalp DPC. MiXCR, run by TCRdb on the RACE reads, gives a single entry per CDR3 protein. Here the sample spans tens of thousands of distinct CDR3 sequences, roughly 9.8% being singletons. Sequences were derived from whole blood, sampled in connection with sensitization to the hapten diphenylcyclopropenone (DPC). All receptors come from a woman in her 40s with alopecia areata. Some clones in this sample may be carry-over from other donors' samples.

This clonotype was detected ten times or more. The chain is built from TRBV6-2 or TRBV6-3 and TRBJ1-2, with 9 bases fitting TRBD1. Germline V lookup: CDR1 MNHEY, CDR2 SVGEGT. V lost 6 bases, J lost 8 bases, and 10 bases stayed unmatched. The CDR3 loop spans 14 amino acids. The CDR3: CASSPDRGVGGYTF. DNA of the CDR3: TGTGCCAGCAGCCCGGACAGGGGCGTCGGGGGCTACACCTTC.

This clonotype was observed a few times. The CDR3, as DNA: TGTGCCTGGAGTGTACTAATGGTAGGCACTGAAGCTTTCTTT. Protein: CAWSVLMVGTEAFF. This chain links TRBV30 with TRBJ1-1, with D unclear. Trimming pared 0 bases from V and 4 bases from J, leaving 12 bases between. This CDR3 is 14 amino acids long. In germline, CDR1 is GTSNPN, CDR2 SVGIG (reference sequence).

This clonotype was picked up a small number of times. The V gene is TRBV28, the J gene TRBJ2-1; maybe TRBD1 (5 bases). Per the germline V gene, CDR1 is MDHEN and CDR2 is SYDVKM. The CDR3 sequence is 14 residues long. V was shortened by 1 base and J by 8 bases, with 12 bases between the two germline ends. The CDR3 DNA reads as TGTGCCAGCAGTTTATTCAGGGATTTCGATGAGCAGTTCTTC. Encoded protein: CASSLFRDFDEQFF.

The genes are TRBV29-1 and TRBJ1-3, with 7 bases fitting TRBD1. CDR3 size: 14 residues. After removal of 4 bases from V and 4 bases from J, the junction contained 7 bases not matched to a gene. CDR1 is SQVTM, CDR2 ANQGSEA, per germline. The CDR3 loop reads CSVGQGVGGNTIYF. The CDR3 DNA reads as TGCAGCGTTGGACAGGGAGTGGGAGGAAACACCATATATTTT.

This clonotype occurred many times. The V and J genes are TRBV12-3 or TRBV12-4 and TRBJ2-7; no reliable D call. The CDR3 spans 12 residues. V was trimmed by 6 bases and J by 3 bases, leaving 9 bases between them. The CDR3 sequence is CASSDARYEQYF. CDR3 bases: TGTGCCAGCAGCGACGCCCGCTACGAGCAGTACTTC.

At least ten counts were recorded for this clonotype. This chain uses TRBV29-1 with TRBJ2-3, with 9 positions matching TRBD1. The junction had 8 bases not matched to a gene; V was cut back by 7 bases and J by 3 bases. This CDR3 is built from 14 residues. Germline V gene lookup returns CDR1 SQVTM and CDR2 ANQGSEA. For the CDR3, the DNA is TGCAGCGGAAACCGGGACAGGGAAACAGATACGCAGTATTTT. Translating gives CSGNRDRETDTQYF.

This clonotype has more than one count but fewer than ten. This chain links TRBV5-5 with TRBJ2-3, with 7 bases that match TRBD1. CDR1 SGHKS and CDR2 YYEKEE come from the germline V gene (reference sequence). This CDR3 comprises 13 residues. V was pared by 4 bases and J by 9 bases, with 8 bases of the junction left unmatched. The CDR3 region has the DNA TGTGCCAGCAGCCTGTGGACAGGCGGAACGCAGTATTTT. Encoded protein: CASSLWTGGTQYF.

The J gene is TRBJ1-2, the V gene TRBV10-3; D call uncertain. Germline loops: CDR1 ENHRY, CDR2 SYGVKD. The ends were cut back, 3 bases at V and 0 bases at J, with 11 bases in the middle. CDR3 length equals 15 residues. The CDR3 DNA sequence: TGTGCCATCAGTGATGGTTTGGGAGCTAACTATGGCTACACCTTC. This translates into CAISDGLGANYGYTF.

This clonotype was counted between two and nine times. The chain couples TRBV29-1 to TRBJ2-2; no clear D. Per the germline V gene, CDR1 is SQVTM and CDR2 is ANQGSEA. V lost 8 bases and J 5 bases, leaving 12 bases between the germline ends. This CDR3 region has 12 residues. The CDR3 spells CSTTLGTGELFF. The CDR3 DNA follows: TGCAGCACTACGTTGGGTACCGGGGAGCTGTTTTTT.

This clonotype was seen ten or more times. CDR3 bases: TGTGCCAGCAGCCCCGGGACTAGCGGATTCCAAGAGACCCAGTACTTC. Amino acids: CASSPGTSGFQETQYF. V and J are TRBV6-2 or TRBV6-3 and TRBJ2-5; 11 bases fit TRBD2. The CDR3 spans 16 residues. The V gene's germline CDR1 is MNHEY and CDR2 SVGEGT. Losses at the gene ends were 6 bases for V and 1 base for J; bases not matched to a gene: 7.

In its sample, this clonotype was seen many times. The V call is TRBV6-2 or TRBV6-3, the J call TRBJ1-1, with D hard to call. The ends were cut back, 6 bases at V and 11 bases at J, with 13 bases in the middle. The CDR3 totals 11 residues. Germline V CDR1 and CDR2: MNHEY, SVGEGT. The CDR3 coding sequence is TGTGCCAGCAGCTCCTTCACATGGGCTTTCTTT. It specifies CASSSFTWAFF.

This clonotype turned up a few times. The chain is built from TRBV4-1 and TRBJ1-1; D is undetermined. Looked up from germline, CDR1 is MGHRA and CDR2 is YSYEKL. The CDR3 extends over 15 amino acids. Trimming removed 8 bases at V and 1 base at J, with 17 bases between. In DNA form, the CDR3 reads TGCGCCAGCTCCCCGCATGAGGATTCGAACACTGAAGCTTTCTTT. Its translation: CASSPHEDSNTEAFF.

This clonotype was counted at least ten times. The chain has TRBV27 and TRBJ1-6, with D possibly TRBD1 on 5 matching bases. Germline V lookup: CDR1 MNHEY, CDR2 SMNVEV (reference sequence). The CDR3 has 18 amino acids. Trimming left V 0 bases short and J 0 bases short, with 12 bases between. The CDR3 sequence is CASSLSVAGSSYNSPLHF. In DNA form, the CDR3 reads TGTGCCAGCAGTTTATCGGTGGCAGGGAGCTCCTATAATTCACCCCTCCACTTT.

This clonotype was seen at least ten times. This rearrangement joins TRBV7-2 to TRBJ2-5; TRBD1 aligns across 8 bases. Trimming took 5 bases from V and 5 from J; bases not matched to a gene: 10. From germline, CDR1 is SGHTA and CDR2 FQGNSA. The CDR3 spans 15 residues. For the CDR3, the DNA is TGTGCCAGCAGCCCCGGGGACAGGTTCCACGAGACCCAGTACTTC. Its protein product is CASSPGDRFHETQYF.

This clonotype was observed at least ten times. The chain combines TRBV5-6 with TRBJ1-1, with TRBD1 matching over 8 bases. With 4 bases clipped from V and 4 bases from J, the junction kept 12 bases outside the gene matches. The CDR3 runs to 16 residues. Germline-derived CDR1 and CDR2 are SGHDT and YYEEEE. CDR3 sequence (DNA): TGTGCCAGCAGCACCCCAGGGGGCGCGGAGGGCACTGAAGCTTTCTTT. Residues: CASSTPGGAEGTEAFF.

V usage is TRBV4-2 and J usage is TRBJ2-1; 8 nucleotides line up with TRBD1. The length of the CDR3 is 16 residues. Germline values: CDR1 LGHNA, CDR2 YNFKEQ. Unmatched junction bases numbered 9, after V lost 0 bases and J lost 8 bases. The DNA of the CDR3 is TGTGCCAGCAGCCAAGATCCCGGACAGGGAGCCCATGAGCAGTTCTTC. Its protein product is CASSQDPGQGAHEQFF.

This clonotype was recorded a few times. The CDR3 loop reads CASRSGQGLNEQFF. As DNA, the CDR3 is TGTGCCAGCAGATCGGGACAGGGTTTGAATGAGCAGTTCTTC. The V and J genes are TRBV7-2 and TRBJ2-1; 9 bases are shared with TRBD1. There are 14 residues in the CDR3. Germline loops: CDR1 SGHTA, CDR2 FQGNSA. Unmatched junction bases numbered 7, after V lost 6 bases and J lost 7 bases.

A remark on this clonotype: Relative to the germline gene, one junction end is altered; a read error may explain this. The V and J genes are TRBV7-2 and TRBJ1-2; D not resolved. Germline V gives CDR1 SGHTA, CDR2 FQGNSA. This CDR3 has 15 amino acids. Here the CDR3 DNA reads TGTGCCAGCAGCTTAGAGGGCAGGTCTGGGTATGGCTTCACCTTC. Protein product: CASSLEGRSGYGFTF.